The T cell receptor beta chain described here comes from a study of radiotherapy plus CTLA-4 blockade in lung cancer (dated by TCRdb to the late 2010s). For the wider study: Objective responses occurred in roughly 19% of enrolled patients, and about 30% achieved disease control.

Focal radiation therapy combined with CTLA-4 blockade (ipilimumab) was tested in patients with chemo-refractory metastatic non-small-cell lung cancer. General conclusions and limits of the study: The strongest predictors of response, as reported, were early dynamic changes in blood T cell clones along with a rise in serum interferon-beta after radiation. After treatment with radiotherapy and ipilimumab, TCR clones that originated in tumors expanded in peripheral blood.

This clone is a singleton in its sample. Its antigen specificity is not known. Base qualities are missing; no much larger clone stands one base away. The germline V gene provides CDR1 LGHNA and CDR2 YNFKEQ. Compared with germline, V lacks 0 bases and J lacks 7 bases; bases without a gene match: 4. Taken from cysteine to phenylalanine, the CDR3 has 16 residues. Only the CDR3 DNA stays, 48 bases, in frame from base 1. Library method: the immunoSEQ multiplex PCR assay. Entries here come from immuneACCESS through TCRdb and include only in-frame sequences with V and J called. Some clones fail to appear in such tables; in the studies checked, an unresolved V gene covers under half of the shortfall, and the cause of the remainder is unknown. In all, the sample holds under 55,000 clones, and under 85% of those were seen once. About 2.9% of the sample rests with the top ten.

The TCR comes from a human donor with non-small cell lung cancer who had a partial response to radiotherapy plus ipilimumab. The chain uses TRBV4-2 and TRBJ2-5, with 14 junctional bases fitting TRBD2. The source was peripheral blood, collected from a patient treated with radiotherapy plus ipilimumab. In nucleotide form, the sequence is TGTGCCAGCAGCCAAGATCCGACTAGCGGGGGGGGGACCCAGTACTTC. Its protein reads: CASSQDPTSGGGTQYF.